The rows below give T cell receptor beta chains drawn from one sample of a study of T cell repertoires in cytomegalovirus infection. Using its own MiXCR run on the reads, TCRdb lists one record per CDR3 protein. The sample has roughly 640,000 distinct CDR3 sequences, approximately 25% seen once. The sequencing input was CD8+ T cells from PBMCs. These receptors originate from a human donor in good health (CMV status not recorded). Some clones in this sample may be carry-over from other donors' samples. Both conserved end residues are part of each CDR3. The order of the fields is J gene, D gene, V gene, clone size, CDR3 protein, CDR3 DNA. The D gene is left open where the match is weak. The size entry is marked missing in some rows and otherwise reads once, few, many or a size class.

TRBJ1-1,-,TRBV20-1,few,CSARDFGIQTGRAEAFF,TGCAGTGCTAGAGATTTCGGGATACAGACCGGTAGGGCTGAAGCTTTCTTT
TRBJ2-1,TRBD1,TRBV7-6,few,CASRGDRLNEQFF,TGTGCCAGCAGAGGGGACAGGCTAAATGAGCAGTTCTTC
TRBJ1-1,TRBD1,TRBV20-1,-,CSASGTGPVGTEAFF,TGCAGTGCTTCCGGGACAGGCCCTGTGGGTACTGAAGCTTTCTTT
TRBJ2-5,-,TRBV5-6,-,CASHKGETQYF,TGTGCCAGCCATAAAGGGGAGACCCAGTACTTC
TRBJ2-1,-,TRBV7-2,many,CASSHYIGHNEQFF,TGTGCCAGCAGCCACTACATCGGGCACAATGAGCAGTTCTTC
TRBJ2-7,-,TRBV6-8,-,CASGSPGRHHYEQYF,TGTGCCAGCGGCTCCCCTGGACGGCACCACTACGAGCAGTACTTC
TRBJ2-2,-,TRBV20-1,few,CSARDSRGLPPNTGELFF,TGCAGTGCTAGAGATTCCCGGGGCCTCCCCCCGAACACCGGGGAGCTGTTTTTT
TRBJ1-5,-,TRBV28,once,CASSLEAIGNQPQHF,TGTGCCAGCAGTTTAGAGGCCATCGGCAATCAGCCCCAGCATTTT
TRBJ2-7,-,TRBV11-2,few,CASSLDPAREQYF,TGTGCCAGCAGCTTAGACCCCGCTCGTGAGCAGTACTTC
TRBJ1-5,TRBD1,TRBV13,-,CASSTRQGAIRQPQHF,TGTGCCAGCAGCACGAGACAGGGGGCGATACGTCAGCCCCAGCATTTT
TRBJ1-3,-,TRBV7-9,many,CASSTSPDRKSSGNTIYF,TGTGCCAGCAGCACCAGCCCCGACAGGAAGAGCTCTGGAAACACCATATATTTT
TRBJ2-2,-,TRBV19,few,CAAEGDGELFF,TGTGCCGCAGAGGGTGACGGGGAGCTGTTTTTT
TRBJ2-2,TRBD2,TRBV20-1,-,CSAIVASGGHTGELFF,TGCAGTGCGATAGTGGCTAGCGGGGGCCACACCGGGGAGCTGTTTTTT
TRBJ2-7,TRBD2,TRBV5-4,-,CASSLNGRGAESYEQYF,TGTGCCAGCAGCTTGAATGGGCGGGGGGCCGAGTCCTACGAGCAGTACTTC
TRBJ2-7,-,TRBV29-1,few,CSVGREWGEQYF,TGCAGCGTTGGACGTGAATGGGGCGAGCAGTACTTC
TRBJ2-1,-,TRBV4-1,many,CASSPFGTQPYNEQFF,TGCGCCAGCAGCCCGTTCGGGACCCAACCGTACAATGAGCAGTTCTTC
TRBJ1-4,-,TRBV28,few,CASSFYSATNEKLFF,TGTGCCAGCAGTTTTTACAGCGCAACTAATGAAAAACTGTTTTTT
TRBJ2-1,TRBD1,TRBV25-1,-,CANSRDRGSEQFF,TGTGCCAACAGTCGAGACAGGGGAAGTGAGCAGTTCTTC
TRBJ1-1,-,TRBV19,-,CASSIGWNTEAFF,TGTGCCAGTAGTATTGGATGGAACACTGAAGCTTTCTTT
TRBJ2-6,-,TRBV6-2/TRBV6-3,-,CASQKGPGANVLTF,TGTGCCAGCCAAAAGGGGCCTGGGGCCAACGTCCTGACTTTC
TRBJ1-2,-,TRBV7-9,many,CASSLVGEPGYGYTF,TGTGCCAGCAGCTTAGTAGGGGAACCTGGCTATGGCTACACCTTC
TRBJ2-4,TRBD1,TRBV20-1,-,CSARTGETKNIQYF,TGCAGTGCCCGGACAGGGGAAACCAAAAACATTCAGTACTTC
TRBJ1-1,-,TRBV5-6,-,CASSSTEGDEAFF,TGTGCCAGCAGCTCTACAGAAGGAGACGAAGCTTTCTTT
TRBJ1-1,-,TRBV7-6,many,CASSLWGMNTEAFF,TGTGCCAGCAGCTTATGGGGGATGAACACTGAAGCTTTCTTT
TRBJ1-5,TRBD1,TRBV28,-,CASGLQGDQPQHF,TGTGCCAGCGGATTACAGGGGGATCAGCCCCAGCATTTT
TRBJ2-1,TRBD1,TRBV29-1,-,CSVAGQGRYYNEQFF,TGCAGCGTTGCCGGACAGGGTCGTTATTACAATGAGCAGTTCTTC
TRBJ1-4,TRBD1,TRBV12-3/TRBV12-4,few,CASRPRGRNEKLFF,TGTGCCAGCAGGCCCAGGGGGCGTAATGAAAAACTGTTTTTT
TRBJ2-1,TRBD1,TRBV14,-,CASSLGQGGFYEQFF,TGTGCCAGCAGCCTAGGACAGGGGGGGTTTTATGAGCAGTTCTTC
TRBJ2-1,-,TRBV15,-,CATSREIGDSSWYNEQFF,TGTGCCACCAGCAGAGAGATAGGGGACTCGAGTTGGTACAATGAGCAGTTCTTC
TRBJ2-2,TRBD1,TRBV7-9,-,CASSFRDRANTGELFF,TGTGCCAGCAGCTTTCGGGACAGGGCGAACACCGGGGAGCTGTTTTTT
TRBJ1-5,TRBD1,TRBV28,-,CASSLSGQARQPQHF,TGTGCCAGCAGTCTGTCGGGACAGGCTAGGCAGCCCCAGCATTTT
TRBJ2-7,TRBD1,TRBV27,-,CASSPRQGDDEQYF,TGTGCCAGCAGTCCTAGACAGGGTGACGACGAGCAGTACTTC
TRBJ2-1,TRBD2,TRBV7-9,few,CASRPTSGGLLEQFF,TGTGCCAGCAGACCTACTAGCGGGGGGCTTCTGGAGCAGTTCTTC
TRBJ2-1,-,TRBV7-2,many,CASSPGGPGDHNEQFF,TGTGCCAGCAGCCCTGGCGGGCCAGGGGACCACAATGAGCAGTTCTTC
TRBJ2-7,TRBD1,TRBV5-5,few,CASSPLETGNHEQYF,TGTGCCAGCAGCCCTTTAGAGACAGGGAACCACGAGCAGTACTTC
TRBJ2-7,-,TRBV20-1,many,CSARDYLGGYEQYF,TGCAGTGCTAGAGATTACTTAGGAGGGTACGAGCAGTACTTC
TRBJ2-1,-,TRBV20-1,few,CSAKQGLYNEQFF,TGCAGTGCTAAACAGGGACTATACAATGAGCAGTTCTTC
TRBJ2-3,TRBD1,TRBV29-1,-,CSVEARDRNTDTQYF,TGCAGCGTCGAAGCCCGGGACAGAAACACAGATACGCAGTATTTT
TRBJ1-1,-,TRBV7-9,many,CASSLGSREAFF,TGTGCCAGCAGCTTAGGGAGCAGGGAAGCTTTCTTT
TRBJ2-3,-,TRBV24-1,-,CATSDIGSTDTQYF,TGTGCCACCAGTGATATCGGTTCCACAGATACGCAGTATTTT
TRBJ2-1,-,TRBV6-5,few,CASSYSGLHNEQFF,TGTGCCAGCAGTTACTCAGGGCTTCACAATGAGCAGTTCTTC
TRBJ1-4,-,TRBV7-9,few,CASSDPKGADFSLFF,TGTGCCAGCAGCGATCCGAAGGGAGCAGACTTTTCGCTGTTTTTT
TRBJ2-7,TRBD2,TRBV12-3/TRBV12-4,few,CASSFDAGGTPYEQYF,TGTGCCAGCAGTTTTGATGCCGGGGGGACTCCCTACGAGCAGTACTTC
TRBJ1-5,-,TRBV7-9,-,CVSSYYKDQPQHF,TGTGTCAGCAGCTATTATAAGGATCAGCCCCAGCATTTT